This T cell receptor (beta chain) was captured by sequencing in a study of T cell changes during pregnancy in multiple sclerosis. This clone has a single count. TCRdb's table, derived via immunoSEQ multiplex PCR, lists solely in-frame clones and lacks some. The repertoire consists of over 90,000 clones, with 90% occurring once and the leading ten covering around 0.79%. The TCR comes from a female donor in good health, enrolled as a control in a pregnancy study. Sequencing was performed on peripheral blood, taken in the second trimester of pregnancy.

CDR3 in DNA: TGTGCCAGCAGCTTTTATTACGAGCAGTACTTC. This sequence encodes CASSFYYEQYF. The J gene is TRBJ2-7, the V gene TRBV5-6; D gene unclear. Deletions cut 2 bases from V and 4 bases from J, with 4 bases between. Germline V lookup: CDR1 SGHDT, CDR2 YYEEEE. This CDR3 region has 11 residues. The full variable domain, completed using reference TRBV5-6 and TRBJ2-7, is DAGVTQSPTHLIKTRGQQVTLRCSPKSGHDTVSWYQQALGQGPQFIFQYYEEEERQRGNFPDRFSGHQFPNYSSELNVNALLLGDSALYLCASSFYYEQYFGPGTRLTVT.